This T cell receptor beta chain was captured by sequencing in a study of cytomegalovirus exposure and HLA in healthy donors. PCR involved 60 Vbeta and 13 Jbeta primers. Here immunoSEQ multiplex PCR was the method, and the copy in TCRdb shows in-frame clones only, minus some. This listing includes 200,000 or so clones. V was pared by 6 bases and J by 0 bases, with 12 bases between. The CDR3 consists of 15 residues. The germline gives CDR1 LNHNV, CDR2 YYDKDF (reference sequence). The rearrangement links TRBV15 to TRBJ2-4; D remains ambiguous. The receptor's source is a girl aged 2-15 years in good health and CMV-seropositive. The sample consisted of PBMCs. The chain's CDR3 is CATSSGVIAKNIQYF. CDR3 nucleotides: TGTGCCACCAGTAGTGGAGTGATAGCCAAAAACATTCAGTACTTC.